These 19 T cell receptor beta chains were all obtained from the same sample, sequenced in a study of early T cells in non-severe SARS-CoV-2 infection (dated by TCRdb to 2020 to 2022). Receptor libraries were prepared by 5' RACE. Instrument used: NextSeq 500. TCRdb ran its own pipeline on the public reads, namely fastp trimming at Q25 and MiXCR clone calling, and kept in-frame beta chains. Rows with one shared CDR3 protein collapse into an entry with the most common genes and DNA. This sample comprises roughly 75,000 distinct CDR3 sequences, about 16% of them detected only once. About 3% of the sample is held by the ten biggest clonotypes. The specimen sequenced was whole blood. The source is an adult who was a healthcare worker with PCR-confirmed SARS-CoV-2 infection or an uninfected control (not recorded which).

Concerning this clonotype: One end of the junction varies from germline; a read error may be responsible. The chain employs TRBV10-3 and TRBJ2-1; D may be TRBD1 or TRBD2 (6 bases each). The CDR3 length is 12 residues. In germline, CDR1 is ENHRY, CDR2 SYGVKD. CDR3 sequence reads: CAISGAGNDQFF. The CDR3, as DNA: TGTGCCATCTCGGGGGCGGGGAATGACCAGTTCTTC.

A single count supports this clonotype. The chain joins TRBV9 to TRBJ1-2; TRBD1 is a possible D gene (6 bases). CDR1 and CDR2 from the germline V gene are SGDLS and YYNGEE. This CDR3 contains 18 residues. V was pared by 4 bases and J by 3 bases, with 25 bases between. CDR3 in DNA: TGTGCCAGCAGCCCCGGTGGGGGGCGTGCGCTCCTGTACTATGGCTACACCTTC. Translation: CASSPGGGRALLYYGYTF.

The chain links TRBV7-6 to TRBJ1-1; no clear D gene. The CDR3 loop spans 13 amino acids. Germline V gene data show CDR1 as SGHVS and CDR2 as FNYEAQ. Trimming stripped 0 bases from V and 0 bases from J, with 2 bases between. CDR3 in amino acids: CASSLALNTEAFF. The CDR3 coding sequence is TGTGCCAGCAGCTTAGCCTTGAACACTGAAGCTTTCTTT.

In its sample, this clonotype was seen a few times. The chain employs TRBV12-3 or TRBV12-4 and TRBJ2-4; no definite D call. Trimming left V 7 bases short and J 8 bases short, with 15 bases between. The CDR3 is 13 amino acids. The CDR3 is CASTLRTGYIQYF. Written as DNA, the CDR3 is TGTGCCAGCACGCTAAGGACGGGCTACATTCAGTACTTC.

The table lists this clonotype with a few counts. This chain uses TRBV5-4 with TRBJ1-6, with D unresolved. The CDR3 runs to 13 residues. Germline CDR1 is SGHNT and CDR2 is YYREEE (reference sequence). Trimming removed 6 bases at V and 5 bases at J, with 9 bases between. CDR3 in DNA: TGTGCCAGCAAAGGGTTTGATAATTCACCCCTCCACTTT. Translated: CASKGFDNSPLHF. The complete variable domain, with remaining parts taken from reference TRBV5-4 and TRBJ1-6, reads ETGVTQSPTHLIKTRGQQVTLRCSSQSGHNTVSWYQQALGQGPQFIFQYYREEENGRGNFPPRFSGLQFPNYSSELNVNALELDDSALYLCASKGFDNSPLHFGNGTRLTVT.

This chain uses TRBV6-6 with TRBJ2-7; 11 nucleotides line up with TRBD2. The V and J ends lost 2 bases and 0 bases, in that order; junction bases with no gene match: 6. From germline, CDR1 is MNHNY and CDR2 SVGAGI (reference sequence). This CDR3 spans 17 amino acids. CDR3 bases: TGTGCCAGCAGTTACCCCCCTAGCGGGAGGCTCTCCTACGAGCAGTACTTC. It encodes CASSYPPSGRLSYEQYF.

In this sample, this clonotype turned up a few times. J is TRBJ2-7 and V is TRBV5-1; D is perhaps TRBD1 (8 bases). The CDR3 is 14 residues long. V was shortened by 4 bases and J by 3 bases, with 14 bases between the two germline ends. Germline-derived CDR1 and CDR2 are SGHRS and YFSETQ. The CDR3 reads CASSTQGGNYEQYF. CDR3 nucleotide sequence: TGCGCCAGCAGCACACAGGGGGGGAACTACGAGCAGTACTTC.

This chain links TRBV27 with TRBJ2-3; D remains ambiguous. V gave up 2 bases and J gave up 1 base, with 7 bases separating them. The CDR3 has 14 residues. Germline V gene lookup returns CDR1 MNHEY and CDR2 SMNVEV (reference sequence). CDR3 protein: CASSLRLGTDTQYF. In DNA form, the CDR3 reads TGTGCCAGCAGTTTAAGATTAGGCACAGATACGCAGTATTTT.

Ten or more counts support this clonotype. The chain couples TRBV10-3 to TRBJ1-3; no clear D. The V and J ends lost 3 bases and 3 bases respectively, with 6 bases between them. The CDR3 loop spans 13 amino acids. CDR1 is ENHRY, CDR2 SYGVKD, per germline. CDR3: CAISDTDGNTIYF. CDR3 coding DNA: TGTGCCATCAGTGATACAGATGGAAACACCATATATTTT.

V and J are TRBV11-3 and TRBJ2-7; a weak D match, TRBD2 (6 bases). CDR1 SGHNT and CDR2 YENEEA come from the germline V gene. The CDR3 is 14 residues long. Trimming took off 1 base at V and 1 base at J, with 8 bases between the two ends. CDR3 bases: TGTGCCAGCAGCTTAGCCCGGGGGTCCTACGAGCAGTACTTC. Amino acids: CASSLARGSYEQYF.

The rearrangement uses TRBV18 and TRBJ1-5; no firm D call. The CDR3 consists of 13 residues. V was clipped by 6 bases and J by 5 bases, with 11 bases between them. Germline V CDR1 and CDR2: KGHSH, LQKENI. The CDR3 DNA is TGTGCCAGCTCCCCCTCGAGGGATCAGCCCCAGCATTTT. Its translation: CASSPSRDQPQHF. The full variable domain, rest sourced from reference TRBV18 and TRBJ1-5, is NAGVMQNPRHLVRRRGQEARLRCSPMKGHSHVYWYRQLPEEGLKFMVYLQKENIIDESGMPKERFSAEFPKEGPSILRIQQVVRGDSAAYFCASSPSRDQPQHFGDGTRLSIL.

This clonotype has a handful of counts. This chain joins TRBV7-9 and TRBJ1-1; 7 bases fit TRBD1. J lost 9 bases, V lost 5 bases, and 6 bases had no gene match. The CDR3 sequence is 12 residues long. Germline V gene sequence: CDR1 SEHNR, CDR2 FQNEAQ (reference sequence). The CDR3 nucleotides are TGTGCCAGCAGCGTACAGGGGAGGCAAGCTTTCTTT. Its protein product is CASSVQGRQAFF.

At least ten counts were recorded for this clonotype. The chain joins TRBV19 to TRBJ2-3; 8 bases fit TRBD2. From germline, CDR1 is LNHDA and CDR2 SQIVND (reference sequence). This CDR3 spans 15 amino acids. V was clipped by 5 bases and J by 5 bases; unmatched bases: 9. The CDR3: CASSVAAGGLDTQYF. The CDR3 DNA reads TGTGCCAGTAGTGTGGCGGCGGGAGGATTAGATACGCAGTATTTT.

The genes are TRBV12-3 or TRBV12-4 and TRBJ2-3; either TRBD1 or TRBD2 may fit D (5 bases each). The CDR3 has 14 residues. V gave up 7 bases and J gave up 2 bases, with 13 bases separating them. This chain's CDR3 is CASTPGRLTDTQYF. The CDR3 DNA is TGTGCCAGCACTCCGGGGCGACTCACAGATACGCAGTATTTT.

This clonotype was detected a few times. This chain joins TRBV5-6 and TRBJ1-5; D is unclear. Trimming left V 1 base short and J 6 bases short, with 8 bases between. Germline CDR1 and CDR2: SGHDT and YYEEEE. The CDR3 has 13 residues. The CDR3 loop is CASSLQGTQPQHF. CDR3 nucleotides: TGTGCCAGCAGCTTGCAAGGAACTCAGCCCCAGCATTTT. Using reference TRBV5-6 and TRBJ1-5 for the parts outside the CDR3, the full variable domain is DAGVTQSPTHLIKTRGQQVTLRCSPKSGHDTVSWYQQALGQGPQFIFQYYEEEERQRGNFPDRFSGHQFPNYSSELNVNALLLGDSALYLCASSLQGTQPQHFGDGTRLSIL.

This chain links TRBV18 with TRBJ1-2; D ambiguous. Germline CDR1 KGHSH, CDR2 LQKENI. V shed 2 bases and J shed 6 bases, with 10 bases lying between them. CDR3 size: 13 residues. The CDR3, as DNA: TGTGCCAGCTCACCAACAGCTTACGATGGCTACACCTTC. It encodes CASSPTAYDGYTF.

This chain connects TRBV28 to TRBJ2-1, with 10 positions matching TRBD2. Trimming took 5 bases from V and 12 from J; bases not matched to a gene: 16. From germline, CDR1 is MDHEN and CDR2 SYDVKM. The CDR3 has 16 residues. This chain's CDR3 is CASSRTGLADPRGQFF. CDR3 in DNA: TGTGCCAGCAGTCGCACCGGACTAGCGGACCCACGGGGGCAGTTCTTC.

The chain uses TRBV5-1 and TRBJ2-5, with D unclear. The CDR3 consists of 12 residues. The germline V gene has CDR1 SGHRS and CDR2 YFSETQ. V was clipped by 0 bases and J by 5 bases, with 5 bases between them. CDR3 sequence (DNA): TGCGCCAGCAGCTTGGCCGATGAGACCCAGTACTTC. Translated, it gives CASSLADETQYF.

This clonotype has a handful of counts. The chain employs TRBV7-9 and TRBJ2-2; tentative D call: TRBD1 (5 bases). Trimming took off 3 bases at V and 6 bases at J, with 8 bases between the two ends. Germline V gives CDR1 SEHNR, CDR2 FQNEAQ (reference sequence). CDR3 length equals 13 residues. The CDR3 loop reads CASSLTDAGELFF. The CDR3 coding sequence is TGTGCCAGCAGCTTGACAGACGCCGGGGAGCTGTTTTTT.